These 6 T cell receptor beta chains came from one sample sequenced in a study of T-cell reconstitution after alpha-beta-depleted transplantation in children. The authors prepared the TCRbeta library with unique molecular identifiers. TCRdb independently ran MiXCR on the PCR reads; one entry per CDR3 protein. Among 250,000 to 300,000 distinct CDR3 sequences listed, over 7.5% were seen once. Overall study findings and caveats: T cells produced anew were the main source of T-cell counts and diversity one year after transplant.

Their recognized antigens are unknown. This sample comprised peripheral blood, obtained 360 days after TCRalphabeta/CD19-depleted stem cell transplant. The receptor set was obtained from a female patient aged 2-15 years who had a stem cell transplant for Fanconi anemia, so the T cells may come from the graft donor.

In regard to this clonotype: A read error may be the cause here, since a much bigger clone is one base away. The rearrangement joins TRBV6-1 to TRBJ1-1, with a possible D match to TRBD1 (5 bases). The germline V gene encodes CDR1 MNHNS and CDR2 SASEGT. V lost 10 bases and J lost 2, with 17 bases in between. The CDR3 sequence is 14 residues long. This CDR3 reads CAIRKTVYNTEAFF. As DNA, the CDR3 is TGTGCCATCAGAAAGACAGTCTATAACACTGAAGCTTTCTTT.

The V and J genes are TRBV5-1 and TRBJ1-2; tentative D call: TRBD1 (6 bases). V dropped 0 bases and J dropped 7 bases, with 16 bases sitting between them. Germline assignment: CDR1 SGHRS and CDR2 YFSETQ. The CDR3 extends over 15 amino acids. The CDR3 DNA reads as TGCGCCAGCAGCTTGGTAGAAGGGGGTTTGCGTGGCTACACCTTC. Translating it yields CASSLVEGGLRGYTF. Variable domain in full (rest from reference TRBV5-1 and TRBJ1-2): KAGVTQTPRYLIKTRGQQVTLSCSPISGHRSVSWYQQTPGQGLQFLFEYFSETQRNKGNFPGRFSGRQFSNSRSEMNVSTLELGDSALYLCASSLVEGGLRGYTFGSGTRLTVV.

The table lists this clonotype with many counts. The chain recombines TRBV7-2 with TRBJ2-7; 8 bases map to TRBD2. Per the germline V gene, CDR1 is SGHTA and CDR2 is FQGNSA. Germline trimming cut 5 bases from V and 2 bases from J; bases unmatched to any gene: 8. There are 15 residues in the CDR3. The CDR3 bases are TGTGCCAGCAGCCCTATTACGGGACTAGCCTACGAGCAGTACTTC. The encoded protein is CASSPITGLAYEQYF.

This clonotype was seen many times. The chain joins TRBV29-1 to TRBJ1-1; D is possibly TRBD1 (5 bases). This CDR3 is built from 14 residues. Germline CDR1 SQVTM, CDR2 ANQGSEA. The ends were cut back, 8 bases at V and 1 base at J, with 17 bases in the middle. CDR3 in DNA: TGCAGCTTCAGGCTCGGGGCCCCGAACACTGAAGCTTTCTTT. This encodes CSFRLGAPNTEAFF.

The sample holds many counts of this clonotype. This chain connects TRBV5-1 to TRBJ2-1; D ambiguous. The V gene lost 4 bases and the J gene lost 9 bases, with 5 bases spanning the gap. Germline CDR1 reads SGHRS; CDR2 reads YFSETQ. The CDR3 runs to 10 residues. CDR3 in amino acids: CASSRVEQFF. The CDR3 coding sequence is TGCGCCAGCAGCAGGGTTGAGCAGTTCTTC. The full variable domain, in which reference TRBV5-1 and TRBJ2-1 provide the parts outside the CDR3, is KAGVTQTPRYLIKTRGQQVTLSCSPISGHRSVSWYQQTPGQGLQFLFEYFSETQRNKGNFPGRFSGRQFSNSRSEMNVSTLELGDSALYLCASSRVEQFFGPGTRLTVL.

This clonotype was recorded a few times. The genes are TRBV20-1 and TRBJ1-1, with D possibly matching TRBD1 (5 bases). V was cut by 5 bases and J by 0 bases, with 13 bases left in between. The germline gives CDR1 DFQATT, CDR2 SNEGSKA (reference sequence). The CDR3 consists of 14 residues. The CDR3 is CSALSGGLNTEAFF. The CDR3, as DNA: TGCAGTGCTCTTAGTGGGGGACTGAACACTGAAGCTTTCTTT.